This T cell receptor beta chain appears in the sequencing data of a study of T cells in tuberculosis. CDR1 SGHDT and CDR2 YYEEEE come from the germline V gene. The CDR3 has 15 amino acids. Trimming took 1 base from V and 0 from J, leaving 8 bases between them. Sequencing was performed with immunoSEQ multiplex PCR; in TCRdb, only in-frame clones are kept and a portion is missing. The table records under 50,000 clones, 95% of them present only once. Sequenced material: PBMCs. The receptor was isolated from a donor aged 10 to 29 with latent tuberculosis or without tuberculosis infection. This chain uses TRBV5-6 with TRBJ1-3, with D tentatively TRBD1 (5 bases). CDR3 bases: TGTGCCAGCAGCTTGTGGGGGGGCTCTGGAAACACCATATATTTT. It encodes CASSLWGGSGNTIYF. Based on the CDR3 plus reference TRBV5-6 and TRBJ1-3, the full variable domain is DAGVTQSPTHLIKTRGQQVTLRCSPKSGHDTVSWYQQALGQGPQFIFQYYEEEERQRGNFPDRFSGHQFPNYSSELNVNALLLGDSALYLCASSLWGGSGNTIYFGEGSWLTVV.